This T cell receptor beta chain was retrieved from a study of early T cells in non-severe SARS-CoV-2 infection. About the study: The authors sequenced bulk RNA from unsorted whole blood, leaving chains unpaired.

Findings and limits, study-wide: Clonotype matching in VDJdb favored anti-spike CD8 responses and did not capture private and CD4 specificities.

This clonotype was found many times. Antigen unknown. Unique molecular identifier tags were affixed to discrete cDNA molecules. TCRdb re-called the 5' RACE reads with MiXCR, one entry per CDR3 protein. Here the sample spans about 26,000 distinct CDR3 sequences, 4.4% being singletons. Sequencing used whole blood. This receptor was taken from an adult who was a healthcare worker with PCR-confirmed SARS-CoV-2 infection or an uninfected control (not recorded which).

CDR3 sequence: CASSIGLAGGADTQYF. CDR3 coding DNA: TGTGCCAGCAGCATTGGACTAGCGGGAGGGGCAGATACGCAGTATTTT. V is TRBV7-9 and J is TRBJ2-3; TRBD2 matches 15 bases. Germline V lookup: CDR1 SEHNR, CDR2 FQNEAQ (reference sequence). The CDR3 contains 16 residues. Trimming removed 5 bases from V and 4 bases from J; junction bases left unmatched: 4. Using reference TRBV7-9 and TRBJ2-3 for the parts outside the CDR3, the full variable domain is DTGVSQNPRHKITKRGQNVTFRCDPISEHNRLYWYRQTLGQGPEFLTYFQNEAQLEKSRLLSDRFSAERPKGSFSTLEIQRTEQGDSAMYLCASSIGLAGGADTQYFGPGTRLTVL.